A single sample is the source of the 19 T cell receptor beta chains below, sequenced in a study of T-cell memory formation after mild COVID-19. Each CDR3 protein gets one entry after TCRdb re-called the 5' RACE reads with MiXCR. The sample includes roughly 550,000 distinct CDR3 sequences, roughly 20% of them seen just once. The specimen sequenced was PBMCs or a T cell subset sorted from them (not recorded which). The source is an adult woman who had mild COVID-19 (a few samples of this study predate the infection). Cell type and time point are not known.

V and J are TRBV20-1 and TRBJ1-5; 9 bases fit TRBD1. CDR1 and CDR2 (germline): DFQATT, SNEGSKA (reference sequence). The CDR3 has 14 amino acids. V dropped 6 bases and J dropped 1; count of bases not matched to a gene: 4. The CDR3 coding sequence is TGCAGTGCGGACAGGGGAAGGAGCAATCAGCCCCAGCATTTT. Translating it yields CSADRGRSNQPQHF.

The J gene is TRBJ1-4, the V gene TRBV6-1; D is uncertain. V gave up 0 bases and J gave up 4 bases, with 12 bases separating them. The CDR3 loop spans 16 amino acids. CDR1 and CDR2 (germline): MNHNS, SASEGT. For the CDR3, the DNA is TGTGCCAGCAGTGAAGCGGAGCGGGCCAGTAATGAAAAACTGTTTTTT. Residues: CASSEAERASNEKLFF.

This chain joins TRBV18 and TRBJ2-1; the D gene is possibly TRBD2 (5 bases). CDR3 size: 16 residues. Germline V gives CDR1 KGHSH, CDR2 LQKENI. V was pared by 3 bases and J by 1 base, with 13 bases between. The DNA of the CDR3 is TGTGCCAGCTCACCCGAGGACCGGGGATCCTACAATGAGCAGTTCTTC. Translating gives CASSPEDRGSYNEQFF.

This clonotype was seen many times. V is TRBV6-5 and J is TRBJ2-1; 8 bases are a match to TRBD1. Germline lookup yields CDR1 MNHEY and CDR2 SVGAGI. With 6 bases clipped from V and 4 bases from J, the junction kept 11 bases outside the gene matches. The CDR3 totals 16 residues. CDR3 protein: CASRPGWDRSYNEQFF. The CDR3 DNA reads as TGTGCCAGCAGGCCAGGCTGGGACAGGAGTTACAATGAGCAGTTCTTC.

CDR3 DNA: TGTGCCAGCTCCAAGGCTATAGCGGGAGGGCCGGGGGAGACCCAGTACTTC. Translation: CASSKAIAGGPGETQYF. This rearrangement joins TRBV6-1 to TRBJ2-5, with 11 positions matching TRBD2. There are 17 residues in the CDR3. With 8 bases clipped from V and 5 bases from J, the junction kept 16 bases outside the gene matches. Germline lookup yields CDR1 MNHNS and CDR2 SASEGT.

This chain joins TRBV24-1 and TRBJ2-1; 7 bases line up with TRBD1. V shed 5 bases and J 5 bases; nucleotides not matched to a gene: 5. The CDR3 totals 14 residues. CDR1 and CDR2 (germline): KGHDR, SFDVKD. CDR3 loop: CATSVKGADNEQFF. The CDR3 DNA follows: TGTGCCACCAGTGTAAAGGGGGCCGACAATGAGCAGTTCTTC.

V usage is TRBV11-3 and J usage is TRBJ1-1; TRBD1 is a possible D gene (6 bases). V gave up 5 bases and J gave up 5 bases, with 21 bases separating them. Germline CDR1 SGHNT, CDR2 YENEEA. This CDR3 is built from 16 residues. Written as DNA, the CDR3 is TGTGCCAGCAGCCCTAACGGACAGTCCCCGGGGACTGAAGCTTTCTTT. Its translation: CASSPNGQSPGTEAFF.

The chain uses TRBV29-1 and TRBJ2-2; D is perhaps TRBD1 (6 bases). Germline values: CDR1 SQVTM, CDR2 ANQGSEA. This CDR3 comprises 14 residues. Between the trimmed V and J ends, which lost 4 bases and 5 bases, there was a span of 14 bases. The DNA for the CDR3 is TGCAGCGTTGCGGCGACAGGTCGGACCGGGGAGCTGTTTTTT. Translated: CSVAATGRTGELFF.

This clonotype turned up a few times. The chain carries TRBV9 and TRBJ2-1, with 8 nucleotides matching TRBD2. The CDR3 runs to 15 residues. J lost 6 bases, V lost 0 bases, and 5 bases had no gene match. Per germline, CDR1 SGDLS and CDR2 YYNGEE. This CDR3 reads CASSVDAGGVNEQFF. The CDR3 nucleotides are TGTGCCAGCAGCGTAGATGCCGGGGGGGTCAATGAGCAGTTCTTC.

This clonotype was counted between two and nine times. The chain employs TRBV20-1 and TRBJ1-5; 10 bases fit TRBD1. The V segment lost 5 bases and the J segment 6 bases; nucleotides outside the gene matches: 7. This CDR3 is 14 amino acids long. Germline V gene lookup returns CDR1 DFQATT and CDR2 SNEGSKA (reference sequence). Here the CDR3 DNA reads TGCAGTGCTGCGGACAGGGGGAGGGGTCAGCCCCAGCATTTT. It yields the protein CSAADRGRGQPQHF.

The rearrangement links TRBV30 to TRBJ1-2; TRBD1 matches 9 bases. Germline V gene lookup returns CDR1 GTSNPN and CDR2 SVGIG (reference sequence). Trimming at V came to 7 bases and at J to 8 bases, leaving 11 bases not matched to a gene. This CDR3 has 13 amino acids. Here the CDR3 reads CAFWDREAGGYTF. The DNA of the CDR3 is TGTGCCTTCTGGGACAGGGAGGCGGGAGGCTACACCTTC. The full variable domain, its missing parts supplied by reference TRBV30 and TRBJ1-2, is SQTIHQWPATLVQPVGSPLSLECTVEGTSNPNLYWYRQAAGRGLQLLFYSVGIGQISSEVPQNLSASRPQDRQFILSSKKLLLSDSGFYLCAFWDREAGGYTFGSGTRLTVV.

The chain couples TRBV5-1 to TRBJ2-5; the D is unclear. Germline assignment: CDR1 SGHRS and CDR2 YFSETQ. CDR3 length equals 14 residues. V gave up 0 bases and J gave up 5 bases, with 11 bases separating them. This CDR3 reads CASSLASPSETQYF. CDR3 sequence (DNA): TGCGCCAGCAGCTTGGCCTCTCCATCCGAGACCCAGTACTTC.

This clonotype has a handful of counts. The gene calls are TRBV18 and TRBJ2-1; 7 bases match TRBD2. CDR1 is KGHSH, CDR2 LQKENI, per germline. V dropped 1 base and J dropped 1; count of bases not matched to a gene: 7. The CDR3 has 17 residues. The CDR3 DNA follows: TGTGCCAGCTCACCACGGCCTAGCGGCTTATCCTACAATGAGCAGTTCTTC. It encodes CASSPRPSGLSYNEQFF.

This clonotype showed up just a few times. The V and J genes are TRBV24-1 and TRBJ1-5, with 7 positions matching TRBD1. This CDR3 has 14 residues. V lost 3 bases to trimming and J lost 5 bases; unmatched junction nucleotides: 3. CDR1 and CDR2 (germline): KGHDR, SFDVKD. The CDR3 nucleotides are TGTGCCACCAGTGATAGGGGGCGCGATCAGCCCCAGCATTTT. Protein product: CATSDRGRDQPQHF.

The chain couples TRBV14 to TRBJ2-3; tentatively, D is TRBD1 (5 bases). The CDR3 has 15 amino acids. V was clipped by 5 bases and J by 0 bases, with 12 bases between them. CDR1 is SGHDN and CDR2 is FVKESK in the germline V gene. This CDR3 reads CASSYKGASTDTQYF. CDR3 in DNA: TGTGCCAGCAGCTATAAAGGGGCTAGCACAGATACGCAGTATTTT.

This clonotype was observed a few times. V gene TRBV15 combines with J gene TRBJ2-1; a weak D match, TRBD2 (6 bases). Germline V gene lookup returns CDR1 LNHNV and CDR2 YYDKDF (reference sequence). The CDR3 extends over 15 amino acids. Between the trimmed V and J ends, which lost 8 bases and 10 bases, there was a span of 24 bases. The DNA of the CDR3 is TGTGCCACCTCTGACGGGAGCTCCCGCGGGGACGAGCAGTTCTTC. Its protein product is CATSDGSSRGDEQFF.

This clonotype has more than one count but fewer than ten. The chain carries TRBV18 and TRBJ2-7, with 10 positions matching TRBD1. CDR1 is KGHSH and CDR2 is LQKENI in the germline V gene. After removal of 0 bases from V and 4 bases from J, the junction contained 3 bases not matched to a gene. The CDR3 has 15 residues. As DNA, the CDR3 is TGTGCCAGCTCACCACCCGGGACAGGGGTATACGAGCAGTACTTC. Protein: CASSPPGTGVYEQYF.

This clonotype was observed a few times. The chain joins TRBV7-8 to TRBJ1-2; D remains unclear. The CDR3 consists of 13 residues. Germline CDR1 SGHVS, CDR2 FQNEAQ. Trimming took 4 bases from V and 6 from J, leaving 12 bases between them. The CDR3 protein is CASSSGLTDGYTF. For the CDR3, the DNA is TGTGCCAGCAGCTCCGGTTTGACGGATGGCTACACCTTC.

This clonotype appeared a few times. The rearrangement links TRBV24-1 to TRBJ2-3; D is ambiguous. Germline assignment: CDR1 KGHDR and CDR2 SFDVKD. The V gene lost 4 bases and the J gene lost 2 bases, with 3 bases spanning the gap. The CDR3 is 12 amino acids. The CDR3 loop is CATSEYTDTQYF. The CDR3 DNA reads as TGTGCCACCAGTGAATACACAGATACGCAGTATTTT.